This T cell receptor (beta chain) emerged from a study of blood T cell repertoires in COVID-19. The protocol was immunoSEQ multiplex PCR, while the TCRdb copy is restricted to in-frame clones and leaves out a portion. The sample gives about 290,000 clones, 89% of which show up once; 11% is in the top ten. Germline lookup yields CDR1 MGHRA and CDR2 YSYEKL. Deletions cut 3 bases from V and 4 bases from J, with 19 bases between. This CDR3 has 16 amino acids. The V call is TRBV4-1, the J call TRBJ2-7; tentatively, D is TRBD2 (7 bases). The material sequenced was peripheral blood. This clonotype originated in a woman aged 25-40 years with COVID-19, enrolled during active disease. The DNA for the CDR3 is TGCGCCAGCAGCCAGTCCGTGGGGGGGGCCGGGTACGAGCAGTACTTC. Its protein product is CASSQSVGGAGYEQYF.